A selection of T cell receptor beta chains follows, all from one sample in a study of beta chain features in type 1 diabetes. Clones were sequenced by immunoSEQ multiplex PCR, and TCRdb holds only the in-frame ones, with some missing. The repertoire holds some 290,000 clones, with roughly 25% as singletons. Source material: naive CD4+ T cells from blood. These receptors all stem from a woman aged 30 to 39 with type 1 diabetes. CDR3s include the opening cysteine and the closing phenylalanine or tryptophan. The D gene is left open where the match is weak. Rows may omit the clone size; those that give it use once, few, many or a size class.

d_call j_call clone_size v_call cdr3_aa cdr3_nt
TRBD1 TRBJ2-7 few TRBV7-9 CASEYDGTARSYEQYF TGTGCCAGCGAATACGACGGGACAGCCAGATCCTACGAGCAGTACTTC
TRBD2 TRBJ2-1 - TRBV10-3 CAIRGLEWQNEQFF TGTGCCATCAGGGGACTAGAGTGGCAAAATGAGCAGTTCTTC
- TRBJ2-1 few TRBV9 CASSEGPGGTRYNEQFF TGTGCCAGCAGCGAGGGACCTGGCGGGACGCGCTACAATGAGCAGTTCTTC
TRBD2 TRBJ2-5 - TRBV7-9 CASSSGLAGAETQYF TGTGCCAGCAGCTCGGGACTAGCGGGAGCGGAGACCCAGTACTTC
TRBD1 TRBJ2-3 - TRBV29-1 CSVEGTGTDTQYF TGCAGCGTTGAAGGGACAGGGACAGATACGCAGTATTTT
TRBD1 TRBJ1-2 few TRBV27 CASSPGQGARTGYTF TGTGCCAGCAGCCCCGGACAGGGGGCGCGTACGGGCTACACCTTC
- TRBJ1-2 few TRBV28 CASSFAGDHYGYTF TGTGCCAGCAGTTTCGCGGGGGATCACTATGGCTACACCTTC
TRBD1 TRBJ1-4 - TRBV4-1 CASSQADRDIEKLFF TGCGCCAGCAGCCAAGCCGACAGGGATATTGAAAAACTGTTTTTT
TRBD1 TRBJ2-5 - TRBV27 CASSFTGEETQYF TGTGCCAGCAGTTTCACAGGGGAAGAGACCCAGTACTTC
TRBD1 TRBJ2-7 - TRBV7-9 CASSRGQGKYEQYF TGTGCCAGCAGCCGGGGACAGGGGAAGTACGAGCAGTACTTC
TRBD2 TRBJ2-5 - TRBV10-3 CAISEGAGAGETQYF TGTGCCATCAGTGAGGGCGCGGGAGCCGGAGAGACCCAGTACTTC
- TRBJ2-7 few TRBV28 CAGHEQYF TGTGCCGGCCACGAGCAGTACTTC
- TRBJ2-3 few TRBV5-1 CASSLGQDTDTQYF TGCGCCAGCAGCTTGGGACAGGACACAGATACGCAGTATTTT
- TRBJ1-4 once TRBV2 CASSRVNEKLFF TGTGCCAGCAGTCGAGTTAATGAAAAACTGTTTTTT
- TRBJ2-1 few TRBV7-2 CASSSTPYNEQFF TGTGCCAGCAGCTCTACTCCCTACAATGAGCAGTTCTTC
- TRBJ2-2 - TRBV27 CASSLSAGRSGELFF TGTGCCAGCAGTTTATCGGCAGGGAGGAGCGGGGAGCTGTTTTTT
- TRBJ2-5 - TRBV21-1 CASSKPNDRDWRETQYF TGTGCCAGCAGCAAACCAAATGACAGGGATTGGCGGGAGACCCAGTACTTC
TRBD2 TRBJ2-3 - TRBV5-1 CASSATAGVTDTQYF TGCGCCAGCAGCGCGACGGCGGGAGTCACAGATACGCAGTATTTT
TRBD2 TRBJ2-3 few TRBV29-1 CSAAREAATDTQYF TGCAGCGCCGCTCGGGAGGCGGCCACAGATACGCAGTATTTT
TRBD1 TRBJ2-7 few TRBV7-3 CASSASGQGYEQYF TGTGCCAGCAGCGCCTCGGGACAGGGCTACGAGCAGTACTTC
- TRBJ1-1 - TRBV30 CAWSPQMNTEAFF TGTGCCTGGAGTCCCCAGATGAACACTGAAGCTTTCTTT
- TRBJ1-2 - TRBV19 CASTGGNYGYTF TGTGCCAGTACGGGGGGGAACTATGGCTACACCTTC
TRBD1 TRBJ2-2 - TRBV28 CASRTGGENTGELFF TGTGCCAGCAGAACAGGGGGTGAGAACACCGGGGAGCTGTTTTTT
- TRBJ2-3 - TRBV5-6 CASSLYYPGGTDTQYF TGTGCCAGCAGCTTGTACTACCCCGGAGGCACAGATACGCAGTATTTT
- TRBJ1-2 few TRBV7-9 CASSFGQNYGYTF TGTGCCAGCAGCTTCGGACAGAACTATGGCTACACCTTC
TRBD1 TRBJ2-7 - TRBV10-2 CASWTGGIYEQYF TGCGCCAGCTGGACAGGGGGTATCTACGAGCAGTACTTC
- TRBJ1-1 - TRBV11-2 CASSLGHQGRGAFF TGTGCCAGCAGCTTAGGACATCAGGGGCGTGGAGCTTTCTTT
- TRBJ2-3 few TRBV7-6 CASSPRRRLQADTQYF TGTGCCAGCAGCCCTAGGCGGCGGCTTCAAGCAGATACGCAGTATTTT
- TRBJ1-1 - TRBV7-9 CASTVGVVTEAFF TGTGCCAGCACTGTCGGGGTAGTCACTGAAGCTTTCTTT
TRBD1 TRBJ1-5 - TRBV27 CASSWTGDSNQPQHF TGTGCCAGCAGTTGGACAGGGGATAGCAATCAGCCCCAGCATTTT
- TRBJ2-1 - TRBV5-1 CASTDLGAEAYNEQFF TGCGCCAGCACCGATCTTGGGGCGGAAGCCTACAATGAGCAGTTCTTC
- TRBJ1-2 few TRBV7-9 CASSLAGENYGYTF TGTGCCAGCAGCTTAGCGGGCGAGAACTATGGCTACACCTTC
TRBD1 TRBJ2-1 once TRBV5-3 CARSGTGGSYNEQFF TGTGCCAGAAGCGGAACAGGGGGGTCATACAATGAGCAGTTCTTC
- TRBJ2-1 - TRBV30 CAWSRDNSYNEQFF TGTGCCTGGAGTCGGGACAACTCCTACAATGAGCAGTTCTTC
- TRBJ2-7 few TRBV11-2 CASSLGGGQPYEQYF TGTGCCAGCAGCTTAGGAGGTGGACAGCCCTACGAGCAGTACTTC
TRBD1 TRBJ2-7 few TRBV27 CATGQGRGREQYF TGTGCCACCGGACAGGGGAGAGGACGCGAGCAGTACTTC
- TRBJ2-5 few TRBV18 CASSPGRDETQYF TGTGCCAGCTCCCCCGGCAGGGATGAGACCCAGTACTTC
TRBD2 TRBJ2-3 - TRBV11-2 CASSSRAGGPADTQYF TGTGCCAGCAGCTCCCGAGCGGGAGGGCCCGCAGATACGCAGTATTTT
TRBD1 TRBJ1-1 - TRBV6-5 CASSYRDSSEAFF TGTGCCAGCAGTTATCGGGACAGCTCTGAAGCTTTCTTT
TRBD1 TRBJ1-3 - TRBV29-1 CSVTGGPGNTIYF TGCAGCGTGACAGGGGGCCCTGGAAACACCATATATTTT
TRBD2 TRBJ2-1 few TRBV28 CASSPPGLAGGGEQFF TGTGCCAGCAGTCCCCCGGGACTAGCGGGTGGGGGTGAGCAGTTCTTC
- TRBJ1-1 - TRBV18 CASSPGGLGTEAFF TGTGCCAGCTCACCCGGCGGGTTGGGCACTGAAGCTTTCTTT
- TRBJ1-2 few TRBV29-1 CSGGGLDYGYTF TGCAGCGGAGGGGGTCTAGACTATGGCTACACCTTC
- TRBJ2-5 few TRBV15 CATSRSVGREETQYF TGTGCCACCAGCAGGTCGGTGGGCCGAGAAGAGACCCAGTACTTC
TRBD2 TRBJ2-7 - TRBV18 CASSPQGGNYEQYF TGTGCCAGCTCACCTCAGGGAGGGAACTACGAGCAGTACTTC
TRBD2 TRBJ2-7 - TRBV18 CASSHRTSGADEQYF TGTGCCAGCTCACATAGAACTAGCGGGGCTGACGAGCAGTACTTC
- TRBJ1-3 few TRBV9 CASSVTAGAGNTIYF TGTGCCAGCAGCGTAACGGCAGGGGCGGGAAACACCATATATTTT
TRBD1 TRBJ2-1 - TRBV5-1 CASSSPGQGFNEQFF TGCGCCAGCAGCTCTCCAGGACAGGGGTTCAATGAGCAGTTCTTC
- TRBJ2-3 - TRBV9 CASSVVPEADTQYF TGTGCCAGCAGCGTAGTACCGGAGGCAGATACGCAGTATTTT
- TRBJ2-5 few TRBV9 CASSVALRETQYF TGTGCCAGCAGCGTAGCTCTCAGAGAGACCCAGTACTTC
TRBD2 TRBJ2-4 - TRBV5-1 CASSAGTSGIKNIQYF TGCGCCAGCAGCGCGGGGACTAGCGGAATCAAAAACATTCAGTACTTC
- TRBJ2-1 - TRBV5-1 CASSLQGDEQFF TGCGCCAGCAGCTTACAGGGCGATGAGCAGTTCTTC
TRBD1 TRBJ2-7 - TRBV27 CASSSDRDYEQYF TGTGCCAGCAGTTCCGACAGGGACTACGAGCAGTACTTC
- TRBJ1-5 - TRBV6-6 CASSSQGYQPQHF TGTGCCAGCAGTTCACAGGGATATCAGCCCCAGCATTTT
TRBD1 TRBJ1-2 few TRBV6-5 CASRGQLVYGYTF TGTGCCAGCCGGGGACAGCTTGTCTATGGCTACACCTTC
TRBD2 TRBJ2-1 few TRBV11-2 CASSFQLAGVSEQFF TGTGCCAGCAGCTTCCAACTAGCGGGAGTTTCTGAGCAGTTCTTC